These 25 T cell receptor beta chains came from one sample sequenced in a study of regulatory T cells in long-lasting Graves disease. To make TCR beta libraries, researchers used iRepertoire HTBI primers and Arm-PCR of CDR3 regions. TCRdb independently ran MiXCR on the multiplex PCR reads; one entry per CDR3 protein. The sample holds 300,000 or so distinct CDR3 sequences, around 19% seen once. Time point noted: persistent/refractory GD, antithyroid drugs over 5 years with positive TRAb. Scientists built the TCR library using RNA that was extracted from PBMCs. The sequencing used peripheral blood mononuclear cells (PBMCs), collected when the disease was refractory, from a patient treated with antithyroid drugs. These receptors all stem from a female donor with Graves disease.

The table lists this clonotype with many counts. The rearrangement uses TRBV30 and TRBJ1-2, with D possibly TRBD1 on 5 matching bases. V was cut by 5 bases and J by 5 bases, with 6 bases left in between. The CDR3 spans 10 residues. Germline-derived CDR1 and CDR2 are GTSNPN and SVGIG (reference sequence). This CDR3 is CAWGGYGYTF. For the CDR3, the DNA is TGTGCCTGGGGGGGATATGGCTACACCTTC.

This clonotype was counted many times. This chain uses TRBV11-2 with TRBJ2-5; 11 positions match TRBD1. The CDR3 is 17 residues long. After removal of 6 bases from V and 4 bases from J, the junction contained 13 bases not matched to a gene. Per germline, CDR1 SGHAT and CDR2 FQNNGV. The CDR3 DNA follows: TGTGCCAGCAGACCCCTGGGATCGGACAGGGGGCGAGAGACCCAGTACTTC. This sequence encodes CASRPLGSDRGRETQYF.

This clonotype was recorded many times. V and J are TRBV12-3 or TRBV12-4 and TRBJ1-5, with D hard to call. V shed 8 bases and J shed 3 bases, with 11 bases lying between them. This CDR3 contains 13 residues. The CDR3 DNA sequence: TGTGCCAGCGTTAGGGCGTACAATCAGCCCCAGCATTTT. Translating it yields CASVRAYNQPQHF.

The genes are TRBV5-1 and TRBJ2-1; 7 bases agree with TRBD2. Germline V gene sequence: CDR1 SGHRS, CDR2 YFSETQ. This CDR3 region has 16 residues. Losses at the gene ends were 1 base for V and 5 bases for J; bases not matched to a gene: 9. CDR3 residues: CASSLFGAGEDNEQFF. CDR3 nucleotides: TGCGCCAGCAGCTTGTTCGGGGCGGGGGAGGACAATGAGCAGTTCTTC.

The chain links TRBV27 to TRBJ2-3; 11 bases match TRBD2. The CDR3 spans 16 residues. Germline V CDR1 and CDR2: MNHEY, SMNVEV (reference sequence). The V and J ends lost 2 bases and 2 bases, in that order; junction bases with no gene match: 3. CDR3 residues: CASSLGTSGFTDTQYF. The CDR3 DNA follows: TGTGCCAGCAGTTTAGGGACTAGCGGTTTCACAGATACGCAGTATTTT.

This clonotype was seen ten or more times. This rearrangement joins TRBV3-1 to TRBJ2-7; tentative D call: TRBD1 (6 bases). V was trimmed by 2 bases and J by 7 bases, leaving 30 bases between them. The CDR3 spans 19 residues. The germline CDR1 and CDR2 sequences are LGHDT and YNNKEL (reference sequence). The CDR3 DNA sequence: TGTGCCAGCAGCCAATGGTTGAGGCAGGGGACCGGTCGGGGCCCAGAGCAGTACTTC. This translates into CASSQWLRQGTGRGPEQYF.

The chain combines TRBV20-1 with TRBJ1-2; 9 bases align to TRBD1. CDR1 and CDR2 (germline): DFQATT, SNEGSKA (reference sequence). The trim removed 3 bases at V and 0 bases at J, leaving 5 bases unmatched. The CDR3 is 15 amino acids. CDR3 amino acids: CSASGDRATNYGYTF. The CDR3 DNA reads TGCAGTGCTAGTGGGGACAGGGCTACTAACTATGGCTACACCTTC.

Many counts were recorded for this clonotype. The genes are TRBV5-1 and TRBJ1-4; TRBD1 matches 10 bases. This CDR3 is built from 15 residues. The trim removed 4 bases at V and 5 bases at J, leaving 5 bases unmatched. The germline CDR1 and CDR2 sequences are SGHRS and YFSETQ. The CDR3 bases are TGCGCCAGCAGCCAAAGGGACAGGGGAAATGAAAAACTGTTTTTT. Its translation: CASSQRDRGNEKLFF.

This clonotype came up many times. The chain recombines TRBV12-3 or TRBV12-4 with TRBJ2-7, with D possibly being TRBD1 (6 bases). Trimming stripped 6 bases from V and 3 bases from J, with 9 bases between. The CDR3 spans 12 residues. The CDR3 loop reads CASSQGRYEQYF. The DNA for the CDR3 is TGTGCCAGCAGCCAGGGGCGCTACGAGCAGTACTTC.

J is TRBJ1-2 and V is TRBV7-9; 7 bases fit TRBD1. The CDR3 contains 15 residues. Losses at the gene ends were 3 bases for V and 3 bases for J; bases not matched to a gene: 7. The germline gives CDR1 SEHNR, CDR2 FQNEAQ (reference sequence). The DNA for the CDR3 is TGTGCCAGCAGCTTGACCGGGACAGTAGACTATGGCTACACCTTC. This codes for CASSLTGTVDYGYTF. The full variable domain, rest sourced from reference TRBV7-9 and TRBJ1-2, is DTGVSQNPRHKITKRGQNVTFRCDPISEHNRLYWYRQTLGQGPEFLTYFQNEAQLEKSRLLSDRFSAERPKGSFSTLEIQRTEQGDSAMYLCASSLTGTVDYGYTFGSGTRLTVV.

The V and J genes are TRBV28 and TRBJ2-4; D not resolved. V was pared by 5 bases and J by 1 base, with 12 bases between. Per the germline V gene, CDR1 is MDHEN and CDR2 is SYDVKM. The CDR3 is 15 residues long. The CDR3 reads CASSQLETAKNIQYF. DNA of the CDR3: TGTGCCAGCAGTCAACTTGAGACGGCCAAAAACATTCAGTACTTC.

This clonotype was recorded at least ten times. The rearrangement joins TRBV6-5 to TRBJ2-2, with D perhaps TRBD1 or TRBD2 (5 bases each). With 0 bases removed from V and 4 bases from J, the gap between germline ends came to 9 bases. Germline CDR1 MNHEY, CDR2 SVGAGI. This CDR3 comprises 15 residues. CDR3 protein: CASSYSSGRTGELFF. The CDR3 coding sequence is TGTGCCAGCAGTTACTCTTCGGGACGCACCGGGGAGCTGTTTTTT.

The V and J genes are TRBV6-1 and TRBJ1-6; 7 bases are shared with TRBD1. CDR1 MNHNS and CDR2 SASEGT come from the germline V gene. The CDR3 has 19 residues. Trimming at V came to 6 bases and at J to 0 bases, leaving 14 bases not matched to a gene. The CDR3 protein is CASSYTPGQKSSYNSPLHF. In nucleotides, the CDR3 is TGTGCCAGCAGCTATACGCCGGGACAGAAGAGCTCCTATAATTCACCCCTCCACTTT.

The rearrangement joins TRBV7-9 to TRBJ1-1; 7 nucleotides align to TRBD1. The trim removed 5 bases at V and 2 bases at J, leaving 5 bases unmatched. The CDR3 sequence is 14 residues long. Germline CDR1 reads SEHNR; CDR2 reads FQNEAQ (reference sequence). The DNA for the CDR3 is TGTGCCAGCAGCCGACAGGGACAAAACACTGAAGCTTTCTTT. This codes for CASSRQGQNTEAFF.

The CDR3 loop is CASRLTGAASEQFF. The CDR3 region has the DNA TGTGCCAGCAGATTAACAGGGGCGGCAAGTGAGCAGTTCTTC. The chain uses TRBV6-1 and TRBJ2-1, with 7 bases lining up with TRBD1. The length of the CDR3 is 14 residues. CDR1 MNHNS and CDR2 SASEGT come from the germline V gene. The V and J ends lost 6 bases and 9 bases, in that order; junction bases with no gene match: 11.

The gene calls are TRBV9 and TRBJ2-7; D uncertain. Trimming pared 3 bases from V and 0 bases from J, leaving 10 bases between. The CDR3 loop spans 14 amino acids. The germline V gene has CDR1 SGDLS and CDR2 YYNGEE. The CDR3 nucleotides are TGTGCCAGCAGCGCCACAGTTTTCTCCTACGAGCAGTACTTC. Amino acid sequence: CASSATVFSYEQYF.

This chain links TRBV5-1 with TRBJ1-2; D perhaps matches TRBD1 (5 bases). Germline-derived CDR1 and CDR2 are SGHRS and YFSETQ. Trimming removed 0 bases at V and 8 bases at J, with 17 bases between. This CDR3 is 15 amino acids long. Written as DNA, the CDR3 is TGCGCCAGCAGCTTGGGCCCCCGGGACGAGAACGGCTACACCTTC. Encoded protein: CASSLGPRDENGYTF.

In this sample, this clonotype turned up many times. The chain uses TRBV6-1 and TRBJ1-4; TRBD1 matches 7 bases. The J segment lost 5 bases and the V segment lost 6 bases, leaving 12 bases of the junction unmatched. Germline CDR1 is MNHNS and CDR2 is SASEGT. The CDR3 sequence is 16 residues long. DNA of the CDR3: TGTGCCAGCAGGGAAAGACCGGGACAGCGGAATGAAAAACTGTTTTTT. It yields the protein CASRERPGQRNEKLFF.

This clonotype was recorded only once. The chain uses TRBV6-2 or TRBV6-3 and TRBJ2-1, with D hard to call. V shed 2 bases and J shed 9 bases, with 8 bases lying between them. There are 12 residues in the CDR3. Per germline, CDR1 MNHEY and CDR2 SVGEGT. CDR3 in amino acids: CASSYASFEQFF. In nucleotides, the CDR3 is TGTGCCAGCAGTTACGCTAGTTTTGAGCAGTTCTTC.

This clonotype was observed a single time. CDR3 sequence reads: CASSFPGPTERVPTDTQYF. CDR3 nucleotides: TGTGCCAGCAGCTTCCCGGGACCGACTGAACGTGTTCCCACAGATACGCAGTATTTT. The rearrangement links TRBV7-9 to TRBJ2-3; either TRBD1 or TRBD2 may supply D (5 bases each). The germline gives CDR1 SEHNR, CDR2 FQNEAQ (reference sequence). Trimming stripped 3 bases from V and 2 bases from J, with 24 bases between. The CDR3 covers 19 residues.

This clonotype was picked up many times. V is TRBV6-9 and J is TRBJ2-7, with D possibly being TRBD1 (5 bases). Germline V gene lookup returns CDR1 MNHGY and CDR2 SVAAGI. With 4 bases removed from V and 1 base from J, the gap between germline ends came to 8 bases. The CDR3 covers 13 residues. DNA for the CDR3: TGTGCCAGCAGTTCGACAGAATCCTACGAGCAGTACTTC. Protein sequence: CASSSTESYEQYF.

This sequence joins TRBV4-1 and TRBJ1-5, with TRBD1 identical over 8 bases. Germline CDR1 MGHRA, CDR2 YSYEKL. Unmatched junction bases numbered 3, after V lost 1 base and J lost 1 base. This CDR3 contains 16 residues. CDR3 amino acids: CASSQADRVSNQPQHF. The CDR3 region has the DNA TGCGCCAGCAGCCAAGCGGACAGGGTAAGCAATCAGCCCCAGCATTTT.

This clonotype was seen more than once but under ten times. This chain links TRBV9 with TRBJ2-2; D possibly corresponds to TRBD1 (5 bases). Germline CDR1 and CDR2: SGDLS and YYNGEE. This CDR3 is built from 13 residues. Trimming left V 0 bases short and J 6 bases short, with 6 bases between. CDR3 nucleotides: TGTGCCAGCAGCGTAGGGGGCTCCGGGGAGCTGTTTTTT. As protein: CASSVGGSGELFF.

This clonotype has a count of ten or more. This sequence joins TRBV20-1 and TRBJ1-4, with D unresolved. The CDR3 sequence is 14 residues long. Between the trimmed V and J ends, which lost 6 bases and 3 bases, there was a span of 14 bases. Germline CDR1 reads DFQATT; CDR2 reads SNEGSKA (reference sequence). CDR3 protein: CSATRRVANEKLFF. CDR3 DNA: TGCAGTGCAACGAGGCGGGTAGCTAATGAAAAACTGTTTTTT.

The CDR3: CASSARTGTGPVEQYF. The CDR3 coding sequence is TGTGCCAGCAGCGCCCGGACCGGGACAGGACCTGTCGAGCAGTACTTC. The J gene is TRBJ2-7, the V gene TRBV14, with 8 nucleotides matching TRBD1. The trim removed 5 bases at V and 6 bases at J, leaving 15 bases unmatched. Germline-derived CDR1 and CDR2 are SGHDN and FVKESK. The CDR3 contains 16 residues.